These 24 T cell receptor beta chains were sequenced from one sample in a study of OX40 agonist ivuxolimab in advanced cancers. Assay used: immunoSEQ multiplex PCR; TCRdb lists only in-frame clones, some missing. This sample yields roughly 20,000 clones, of which just over 85% are seen a single time; 15% to 20% belongs to the top ten. The source was CD4+ or CD8+ T cells sorted from blood, collected in a trial of the OX40 agonist ivuxolimab. The receptor set was obtained from an adult with an advanced solid tumor such as melanoma, head and neck, liver or kidney cancer.

The V and J genes are TRBV7-2 and TRBJ1-2; D call uncertain. The germline gives CDR1 SGHTA, CDR2 FQGNSA. The CDR3 has 13 residues. V was trimmed by 2 bases and J by 4 bases, leaving 8 bases between them. The CDR3, as DNA: TGTGCCAGCAGCTTAATGTCGGGCTATGGCTACACCTTC. Translation: CASSLMSGYGYTF.

This clone has only a few counts. J is TRBJ1-2 and V is TRBV27, with 8 bases lining up with TRBD1. Looked up from germline, CDR1 is MNHEY and CDR2 is SMNVEV (reference sequence). V gave up 5 bases and J gave up 0 bases; unmatched junction bases: 2. The CDR3 length is 14 residues. In nucleotides, the CDR3 is TGTGCCAGCAGTGTACAGGGGGCTAACTATGGCTACACCTTC. Protein sequence: CASSVQGANYGYTF.

This clone was detected only a few times. The genes are TRBV19 and TRBJ2-5, with 8 bases identical to TRBD1. This CDR3 is built from 18 residues. Germline trimming cut 4 bases from V and 4 bases from J; bases unmatched to any gene: 17. Per germline, CDR1 LNHDA and CDR2 SQIVND (reference sequence). The CDR3 DNA is TGTGCCAGTAGTAATCCGATAACAGGGGGTATTGTTGGAGAGACCCAGTACTTC. Translation: CASSNPITGGIVGETQYF.

CDR3 nucleotide sequence: TGTGCCAGCAGCTTAGGGGGTTCTGCCTACGAGCAGTACTTC. Translating gives CASSLGGSAYEQYF. The gene calls are TRBV7-2 and TRBJ2-7; D is uncertain. Germline-derived CDR1 and CDR2 are SGHTA and FQGNSA. Trimming took 1 base from V and 2 from J, leaving 9 bases between them. The CDR3 runs to 14 residues.

This clone was found once. V and J are TRBV19 and TRBJ1-1, with 7 bases that match TRBD1. V trimming: 3 bases; J trimming: 0 bases; junction bases outside the gene matches: 4. There are 15 residues in the CDR3. Germline loops: CDR1 LNHDA, CDR2 SQIVND (reference sequence). CDR3 protein: CASSMRGRLNTEAFF. CDR3 coding DNA: TGTGCCAGTAGTATGAGGGGGCGCTTGAACACTGAAGCTTTCTTT.

The rearrangement uses TRBV9 and TRBJ2-2; D perhaps matches TRBD1 (6 bases). This CDR3 has 14 amino acids. The germline V and J ends were trimmed by 4 bases and 7 bases, with 14 bases remaining between them. Germline CDR1 is SGDLS and CDR2 is YYNGEE. The CDR3 coding sequence is TGTGCCAGCAGCCCACAGGGTATCATCGGGGAGCTGTTTTTT. Amino acid sequence: CASSPQGIIGELFF.

The chain is built from TRBV20-1 and TRBJ1-1, with unresolved D. Germline CDR1 is DFQATT and CDR2 is SNEGSKA (reference sequence). V lost 6 bases to trimming and J lost 8 bases, with 10 bases between them. The CDR3 loop spans 10 amino acids. CDR3 protein: CSAIQREAFF. The CDR3 DNA reads as TGCAGTGCGATACAGAGAGAAGCTTTCTTT.

This sequence joins TRBV6-5 and TRBJ2-2; no firm D call. The CDR3 loop spans 13 amino acids. Trimming stripped 2 bases from V and 7 bases from J, with 8 bases between. Looked up from germline, CDR1 is MNHEY and CDR2 is SVGAGI. The CDR3 nucleotides read TGTGCCAGCAGTTACCCCATGGGCGGGGAGCTGTTTTTT. It translates to CASSYPMGGELFF.

The chain recombines TRBV2 with TRBJ2-2; D is possibly TRBD1 (5 bases). The germline V gene encodes CDR1 SNHLY and CDR2 FYNNEI. This CDR3 region has 16 residues. V was pared by 6 bases and J by 0 bases, with 14 bases between. For the CDR3, the DNA is TGTGCCAGCAGCACTTACAGGACGGCGAACACCGGGGAGCTGTTTTTT. Its translation: CASSTYRTANTGELFF.

V gene TRBV14 combines with J gene TRBJ2-2; D is undetermined. V lost 1 base to trimming and J lost 2 bases, with 5 bases between them. The V gene's germline CDR1 is SGHDN and CDR2 FVKESK. This CDR3 is built from 14 residues. The CDR3 bases are TGTGCCAGCAGCCAAGGGCAAAACACCGGGGAGCTGTTTTTT. Translating it yields CASSQGQNTGELFF.

This clone showed up just once. This chain joins TRBV6-5 and TRBJ2-4, with D possibly being TRBD1 (6 bases). The V and J ends lost 4 bases and 3 bases respectively, with 10 bases between them. CDR1 and CDR2 from the germline V gene are MNHEY and SVGAGI. The CDR3 totals 14 residues. This CDR3 is CASSSGQSKNIQYF. The DNA for the CDR3 is TGTGCCAGCAGTTCCGGACAGAGCAAAAACATTCAGTACTTC.

CDR3 sequence (DNA): TGTGCCAGCAGTTTATATGAGACCCAGTACTTC. Its protein is CASSLYETQYF. This chain connects TRBV28 to TRBJ2-5; D is undetermined. Germline V CDR1 and CDR2: MDHEN, SYDVKM. V was cut by 1 base and J by 5 bases, with 2 bases left in between. This CDR3 region has 11 residues. The entire variable domain, with the rest obtained from reference TRBV28 and TRBJ2-5, is as follows: DVKVTQSSRYLVKRTGEKVFLECVQDMDHENMFWYRQDPGLGLRLIYFSYDVKMKEKGDIPEGYSVSREKKERFSLILESASTNQTSMYLCASSLYETQYFGPGTRLLVL.

The chain employs TRBV7-9 and TRBJ2-2; D is undetermined. Germline CDR1 and CDR2: SEHNR and FQNEAQ (reference sequence). V was trimmed by 2 bases and J by 11 bases, leaving 9 bases between them. The CDR3 is 12 amino acids. CDR3 protein: CASSLISSELFF. The CDR3 DNA is TGTGCCAGCAGCTTAATATCTTCTGAGCTGTTTTTT.

This clone occurred once. This sequence joins TRBV19 and TRBJ2-7; no clear D gene. This CDR3 spans 12 amino acids. Trimming removed 8 bases from V and 1 base from J, with 9 bases in between. Germline V lookup: CDR1 LNHDA, CDR2 SQIVND (reference sequence). CDR3 residues: CASGPQSYEQYF. The CDR3 nucleotides are TGTGCCAGTGGACCGCAGTCCTACGAGCAGTACTTC. Full variable domain (rest looked up from reference TRBV19 and TRBJ2-7): DGGITQSPKYLFRKEGQNVTLSCEQNLNHDAMYWYRQDPGQGLRLIYYSQIVNDFQKGDIAEGYSVSREKKESFPLTVTSAQKNPTAFYLCASGPQSYEQYFGPGTRLTVT.

V is TRBV30 and J is TRBJ2-3; no definite D call. There are 12 residues in the CDR3. V gave up 5 bases and J gave up 2 bases, with 8 bases separating them. The germline gives CDR1 GTSNPN, CDR2 SVGIG (reference sequence). CDR3 DNA: TGTGCCTGGGCGAAGACCACAGATACGCAGTATTTT. Translation gives CAWAKTTDTQYF.

This clone has just a few counts. The chain uses TRBV6-1 and TRBJ1-6; 9 bases align to TRBD1. Germline CDR1 and CDR2: MNHNS and SASEGT. The length of the CDR3 is 15 residues. V gave up 4 bases and J gave up 10 bases; unmatched junction bases: 8. CDR3 region: CASSAPGQGNSPLHF. DNA of the CDR3: TGTGCCAGCAGTGCCCCGGGACAGGGCAACTCACCCCTCCACTTT.

The chain joins TRBV5-6 to TRBJ1-5; maybe TRBD1 (5 bases). V was clipped by 0 bases and J by 7 bases, with 17 bases between them. Germline CDR1 reads SGHDT; CDR2 reads YYEEEE. This CDR3 comprises 16 residues. CDR3 in amino acids: CASSLGWREGRQPQHF. The CDR3 nucleotides are TGTGCCAGCAGCTTGGGTTGGCGTGAGGGGCGGCAGCCCCAGCATTTT.

This rearrangement joins TRBV27 to TRBJ2-2; D is ambiguous. V dropped 6 bases and J dropped 9 bases, with 14 bases sitting between them. The CDR3 is made up of 13 amino acids. Germline lookup yields CDR1 MNHEY and CDR2 SMNVEV (reference sequence). CDR3 loop: CASRAALSRELFF. CDR3 nucleotides: TGTGCCAGCAGAGCCGCATTATCCCGGGAGCTGTTTTTT.

V and J are TRBV6-1 and TRBJ2-5, with 11 bases aligning to TRBD2. Looked up from germline, CDR1 is MNHNS and CDR2 is SASEGT. The CDR3 runs 16 residues. V gave up 2 bases and J gave up 1 base; unmatched junction bases: 3. This CDR3 reads CASSELAGGPQETQYF. DNA for the CDR3: TGTGCCAGCAGTGAACTAGCGGGGGGACCCCAAGAGACCCAGTACTTC.

J is TRBJ1-4 and V is TRBV4-2; a possible D gene is TRBD1 (6 bases). The CDR3 totals 18 residues. Germline V gene sequence: CDR1 LGHNA, CDR2 YNFKEQ. V lost 0 bases and J lost 11, with 25 bases in between. The CDR3 sequence: CASSQDRTGTSGFHKLFF. The CDR3 bases are TGTGCCAGCAGCCAAGATAGGACCGGGACAAGTGGTTTCCACAAACTGTTTTTT.

This clone turned up a few times. The gene calls are TRBV10-3 and TRBJ1-1, with D perhaps TRBD1 (6 bases). Germline CDR1 reads ENHRY; CDR2 reads SYGVKD. V lost 8 bases, J lost 5 bases, and 15 bases lay in between. The CDR3 consists of 13 residues. This CDR3 is CAIAKGGTTEAFF. CDR3 DNA sequence: TGTGCCATCGCCAAAGGGGGAACAACTGAAGCTTTCTTT.

The chain is built from TRBV5-4 and TRBJ2-7, with 9 bases matching TRBD2. CDR3 length equals 16 residues. Trimming removed 4 bases from V and 3 bases from J; junction bases left unmatched: 11. Per germline, CDR1 SGHNT and CDR2 YYREEE (reference sequence). The CDR3 nucleotides are TGTGCCAGCAGCACTGGCGGGGGGGACTGGGTCTACGAGCAGTACTTC. Protein: CASSTGGGDWVYEQYF. The full variable domain, in which reference TRBV5-4 and TRBJ2-7 provide the parts outside the CDR3, is ETGVTQSPTHLIKTRGQQVTLRCSSQSGHNTVSWYQQALGQGPQFIFQYYREEENGRGNFPPRFSGLQFPNYSSELNVNALELDDSALYLCASSTGGGDWVYEQYFGPGTRLTVT.

The chain recombines TRBV5-1 with TRBJ1-2; TRBD1 agrees at 7 bases. This CDR3 is 19 amino acids long. Unmatched junction bases numbered 21, after V lost 0 bases and J lost 7 bases. The germline V gene has CDR1 SGHRS and CDR2 YFSETQ. CDR3 region: CASSLGPPPLQGWTIGYTF. The CDR3 DNA reads TGCGCCAGCAGCTTGGGTCCCCCTCCTCTACAGGGGTGGACTATTGGCTACACCTTC.

There are a few counts of this clone. V is TRBV6-5 and J is TRBJ2-3; TRBD2 matches 8 bases. Unmatched junction bases numbered 6, after V lost 4 bases and J lost 6 bases. This CDR3 has 14 residues. Germline CDR1 is MNHEY and CDR2 is SVGAGI. Here the CDR3 DNA reads TGTGCCAGCAGTTCCGGGCGACTAGCGGATACGCAGTATTTT. Amino acid sequence: CASSSGRLADTQYF.